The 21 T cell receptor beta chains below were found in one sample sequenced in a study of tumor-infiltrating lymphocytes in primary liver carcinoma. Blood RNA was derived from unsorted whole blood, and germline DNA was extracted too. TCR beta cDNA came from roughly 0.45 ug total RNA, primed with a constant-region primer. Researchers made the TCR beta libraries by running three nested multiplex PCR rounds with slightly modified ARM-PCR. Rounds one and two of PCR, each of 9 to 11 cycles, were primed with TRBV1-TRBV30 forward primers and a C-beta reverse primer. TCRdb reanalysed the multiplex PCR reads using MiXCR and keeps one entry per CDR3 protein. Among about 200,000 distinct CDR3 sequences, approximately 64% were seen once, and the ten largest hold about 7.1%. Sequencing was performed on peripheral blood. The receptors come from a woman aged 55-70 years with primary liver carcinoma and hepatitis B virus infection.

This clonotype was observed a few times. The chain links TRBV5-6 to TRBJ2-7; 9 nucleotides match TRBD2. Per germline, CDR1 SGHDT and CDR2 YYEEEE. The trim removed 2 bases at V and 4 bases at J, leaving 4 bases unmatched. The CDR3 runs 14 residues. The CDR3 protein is CASSFPGLAYEQYF. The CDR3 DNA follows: TGTGCCAGCAGCTTCCCGGGACTAGCATACGAGCAGTACTTC.

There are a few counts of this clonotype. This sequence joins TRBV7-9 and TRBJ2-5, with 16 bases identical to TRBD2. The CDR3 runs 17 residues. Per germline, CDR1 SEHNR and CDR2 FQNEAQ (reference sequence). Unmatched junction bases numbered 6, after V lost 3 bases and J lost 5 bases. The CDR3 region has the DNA TGTGCCAGCAGCTTGGGACTAGCGGGAGGGGTCGCGGAGACCCAGTACTTC. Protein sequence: CASSLGLAGGVAETQYF.

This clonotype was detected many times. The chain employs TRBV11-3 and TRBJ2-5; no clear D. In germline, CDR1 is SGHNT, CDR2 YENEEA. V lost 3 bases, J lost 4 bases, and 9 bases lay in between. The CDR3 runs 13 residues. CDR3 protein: CASSFKGIETQYF. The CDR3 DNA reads TGTGCCAGCAGCTTCAAGGGCATAGAGACCCAGTACTTC.

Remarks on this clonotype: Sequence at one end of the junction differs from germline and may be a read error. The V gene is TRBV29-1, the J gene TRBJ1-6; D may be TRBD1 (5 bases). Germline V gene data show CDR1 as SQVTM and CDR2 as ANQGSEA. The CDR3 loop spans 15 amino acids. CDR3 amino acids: CSVVVGASNNSPLHF. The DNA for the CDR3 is TGCAGTGTTGTAGTAGGGGCGTCAAATAATTCACCCCTCCACTTT. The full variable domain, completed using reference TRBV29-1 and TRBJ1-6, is SAVISQKPSRDICQRGTSLTIQCQVDSQVTMMFWYRQQPGQSLTLIATANQGSEATYESGFVIDKFPISRPNLTFSTLTVSNMSPEDSSIYLCSVVVGASNNSPLHFGNGTRLTVT.

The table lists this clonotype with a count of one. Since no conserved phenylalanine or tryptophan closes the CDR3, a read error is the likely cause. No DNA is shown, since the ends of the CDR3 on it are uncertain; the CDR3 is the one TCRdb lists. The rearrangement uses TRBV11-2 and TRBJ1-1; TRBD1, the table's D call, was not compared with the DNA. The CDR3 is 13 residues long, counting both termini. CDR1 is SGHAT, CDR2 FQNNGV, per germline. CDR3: CVSSQLGTGGVNS.

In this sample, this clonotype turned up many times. The CDR3 is CASSLADREGYGYTF. The CDR3 coding sequence is TGTGCCAGCAGCTTAGCGGACAGGGAAGGGTATGGCTACACCTTC. This chain links TRBV11-3 with TRBJ1-2, with TRBD1 matching over 8 bases. The junction had 6 bases not matched to a gene; V was cut back by 1 base and J by 5 bases. This CDR3 has 15 residues. Germline CDR1 reads SGHNT; CDR2 reads YENEEA. Supplemented by reference TRBV11-3 and TRBJ1-2, the full variable domain reads EAGVVQSPRYKIIEKKQPVAFWCNPISGHNTLYWYLQNLGQGPELLIRYENEEAVDDSQLPKDRFSAERLKGVDSTLKIQPAELGDSAVYLCASSLADREGYGYTFGSGTRLTVV.

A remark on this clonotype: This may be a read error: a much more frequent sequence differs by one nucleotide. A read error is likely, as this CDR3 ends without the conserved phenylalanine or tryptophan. The CDR3, as DNA: TGTGCCAGCAGCCCGACAGGGACCGTAACCTACAATGAGCAGTTCCTC. Protein sequence: CASSPTGTVTYNEQFL. V is TRBV5-6 and J is TRBJ2-1, with 7 bases matching TRBD1. The CDR3 consists of 16 residues. From germline, CDR1 is SGHDT and CDR2 YYEEEE. V lost 4 bases, J lost 2 bases, and 9 bases stayed unmatched.

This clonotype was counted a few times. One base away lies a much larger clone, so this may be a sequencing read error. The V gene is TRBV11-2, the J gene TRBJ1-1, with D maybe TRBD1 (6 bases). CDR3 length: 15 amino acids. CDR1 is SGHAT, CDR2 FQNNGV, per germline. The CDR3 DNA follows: TGTGCCAGCAGCTTAGGAGGACAGAGTGACACTGGAGCTTTCTTT. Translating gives CASSLGGQSDTGAFF.

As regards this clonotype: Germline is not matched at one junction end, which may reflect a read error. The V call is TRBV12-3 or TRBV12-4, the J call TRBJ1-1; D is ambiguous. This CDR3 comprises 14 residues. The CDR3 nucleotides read TGTGCAAGCACCCGAGGGAACGCGAACACTGAAGCTTTCTTT. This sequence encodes CASTRGNANTEAFF.

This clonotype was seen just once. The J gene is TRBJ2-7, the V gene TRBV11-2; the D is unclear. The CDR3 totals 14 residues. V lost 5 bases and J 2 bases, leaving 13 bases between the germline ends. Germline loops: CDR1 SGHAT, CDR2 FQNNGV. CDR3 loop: CASSPTPRPYEQYV. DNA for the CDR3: TGTGCCAGCAGCCCTACCCCGCGGCCCTACGAGCAGTACGTC.

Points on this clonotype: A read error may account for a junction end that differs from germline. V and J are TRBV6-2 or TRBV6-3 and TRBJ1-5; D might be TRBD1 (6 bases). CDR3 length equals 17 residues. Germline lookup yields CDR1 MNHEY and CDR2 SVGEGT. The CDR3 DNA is TGTGCCAGCAGTTACTCACGAGGGGGGCGCAGCAATCAGCCCCACCATTTC. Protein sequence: CASSYSRGGRSNQPHHF.

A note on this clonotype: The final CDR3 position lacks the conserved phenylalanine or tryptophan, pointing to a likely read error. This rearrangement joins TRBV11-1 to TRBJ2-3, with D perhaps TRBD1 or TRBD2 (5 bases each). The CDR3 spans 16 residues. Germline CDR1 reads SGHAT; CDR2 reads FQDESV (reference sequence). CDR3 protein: CASSWGTGAPQISQYL. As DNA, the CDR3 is TGTGCTAGCAGCTGGGGGACCGGAGCTCCACAGATTTCGCAGTATCTT.

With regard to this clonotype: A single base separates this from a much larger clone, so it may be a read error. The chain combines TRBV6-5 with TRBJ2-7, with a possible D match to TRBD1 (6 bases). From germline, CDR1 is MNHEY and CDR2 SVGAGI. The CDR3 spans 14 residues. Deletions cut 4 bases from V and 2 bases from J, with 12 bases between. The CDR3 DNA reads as TGTGCCAGCAGTTTTCAGGGGAGTCCCTACGAGCAGTACTTC. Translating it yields CASSFQGSPYEQYF.

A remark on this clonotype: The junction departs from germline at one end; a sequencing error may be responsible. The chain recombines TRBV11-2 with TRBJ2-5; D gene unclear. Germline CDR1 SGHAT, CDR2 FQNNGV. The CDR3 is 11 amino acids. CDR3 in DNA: TGTGCCAGCAGTGCAAGAGAGACCCGGTACTTC. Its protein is CASSARETRYF.

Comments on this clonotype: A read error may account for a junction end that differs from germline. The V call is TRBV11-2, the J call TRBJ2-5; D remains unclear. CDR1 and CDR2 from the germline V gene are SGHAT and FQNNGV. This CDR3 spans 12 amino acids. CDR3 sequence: CTSTLDRETQYF. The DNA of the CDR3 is TGTACCAGCACCTTAGATAGGGAGACCCAGTACTTC.

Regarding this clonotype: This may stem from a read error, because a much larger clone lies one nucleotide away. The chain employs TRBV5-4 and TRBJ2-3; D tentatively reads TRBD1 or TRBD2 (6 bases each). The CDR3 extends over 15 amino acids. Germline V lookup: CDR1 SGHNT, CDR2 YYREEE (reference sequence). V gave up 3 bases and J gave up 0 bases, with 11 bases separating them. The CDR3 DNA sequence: TGTGCCAGCAGCTATGAGGGGGGTAGCACAGATACGCAGTATTTT. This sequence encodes CASSYEGGSTDTQYF.

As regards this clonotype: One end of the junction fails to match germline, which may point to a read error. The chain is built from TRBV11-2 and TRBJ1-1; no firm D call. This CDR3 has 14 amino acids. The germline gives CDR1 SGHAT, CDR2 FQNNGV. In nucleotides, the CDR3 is TGTGTCAGCAGCCCACCCCATTTGAACACTGAAGCTTTCTTT. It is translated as CVSSPPHLNTEAFF.

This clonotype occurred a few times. CDR3: CASSVPGLAGAQQFF. The CDR3 coding sequence is TGTGCCAGCAGCGTACCGGGACTAGCGGGGGCACAGCAGTTCTTC. V is TRBV7-9 and J is TRBJ2-1; 14 nucleotides align to TRBD2. CDR1 and CDR2 from the germline V gene are SEHNR and FQNEAQ (reference sequence). J lost 11 bases, V lost 5 bases, and 8 bases had no gene match. The CDR3 spans 15 residues.

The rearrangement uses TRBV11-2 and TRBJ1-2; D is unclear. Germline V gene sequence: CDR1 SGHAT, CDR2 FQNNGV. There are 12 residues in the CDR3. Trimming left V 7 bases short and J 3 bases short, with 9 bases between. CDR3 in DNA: TGTGCCAGCAATTTTGGGGACTATGGCTACACCTTC. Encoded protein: CASNFGDYGYTF.

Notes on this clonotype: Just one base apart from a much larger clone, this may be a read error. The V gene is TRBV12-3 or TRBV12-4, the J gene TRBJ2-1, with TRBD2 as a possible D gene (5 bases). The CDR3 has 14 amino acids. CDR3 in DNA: TGTGCCACCAGTGCGAGCGGCCTCTACAATGAGCAGTTCTTC. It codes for CATSASGLYNEQFF.

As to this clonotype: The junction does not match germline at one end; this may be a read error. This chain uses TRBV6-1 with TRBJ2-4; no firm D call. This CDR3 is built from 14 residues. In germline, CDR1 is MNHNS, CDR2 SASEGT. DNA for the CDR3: TGTGCCTGCAGCCACGAACCCGGCGTAGGCATTCAGTACTTC. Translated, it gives CACSHEPGVGIQYF.